This T cell receptor beta chain was obtained from a study of shared clonotypes between healthy human individuals. Study-level findings and limits: Naive CD4 clonotype sharing across a few donors was approximately 5.2%. Among donors, clonotype sharing was expected to be affected by sequencing depth. Richness estimates generally favored naive over memory subsets.

Cells designated naive CD8 were CD45RO-negative and were positively selected for CCR7, with terminally differentiated effector memory CD45RA+ cells excluded. There were only Caucasian adults among the donors, and all lived in Nashville, Tennessee. To note about this clone: What it binds is unknown.

Repertoires were generated with immunoSEQ multiplex PCR, while TCRdb's copy carries only in-frame clones and drops some. Among some 2.1 million clones, 80% to 95% were seen once, and the ten largest hold around 1.8%. The CDR3 extends over 12 amino acids. The chain employs TRBV7-5 and TRBJ2-7; the D call of TRBD1 is as the table states it, not checked on the DNA. TRBV7-5 counts as a pseudogene. This receptor was identified in a man in his late teens or twenties in good health. Some clones in this sample may be carry-over from other donors' samples. The sample comprised naive CD8+ T cells from PBMCs. The chain's CDR3 is CVRMTDSYEQYF. As DNA, the CDR3 is TGTGTCAGAATGACAGATTCCTACGAGCAGTACTTC.